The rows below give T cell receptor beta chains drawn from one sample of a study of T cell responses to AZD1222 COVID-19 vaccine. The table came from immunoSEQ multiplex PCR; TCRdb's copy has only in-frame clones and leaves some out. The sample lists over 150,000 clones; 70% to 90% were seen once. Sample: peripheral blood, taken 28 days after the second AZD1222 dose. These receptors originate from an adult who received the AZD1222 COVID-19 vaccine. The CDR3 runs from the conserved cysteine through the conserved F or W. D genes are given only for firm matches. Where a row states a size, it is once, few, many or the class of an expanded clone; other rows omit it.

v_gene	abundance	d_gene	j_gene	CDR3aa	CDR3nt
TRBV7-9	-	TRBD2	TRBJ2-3	CASSFNSGATDTQYF	TGTGCCAGCAGCTTTAATAGCGGGGCCACAGATACGCAGTATTTT
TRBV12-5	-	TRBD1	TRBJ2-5	CASGFARQGIHQETQYF	TGTGCTAGTGGTTTCGCTAGACAGGGGATTCACCAAGAGACCCAGTACTTC
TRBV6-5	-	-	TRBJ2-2	CASRRGVTGELFF	TGTGCCAGCAGACGAGGGGTCACCGGGGAGCTGTTTTTT
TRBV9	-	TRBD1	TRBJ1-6	CASSPLGQADNSPLHF	TGTGCCAGCAGCCCCCTGGGACAGGCAGATAATTCACCCCTCCACTTT
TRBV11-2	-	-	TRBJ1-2	CASSPIVQGTNYGYTF	TGTGCCAGCAGCCCTATTGTCCAGGGGACTAACTATGGCTACACCTTC
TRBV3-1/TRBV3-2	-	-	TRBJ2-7	CASSQVENEQYF	TGTGCCAGCAGCCAAGTTGAGAACGAGCAGTACTTC
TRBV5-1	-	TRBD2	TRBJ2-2	CASSLLAGAFANTGELFF	TGCGCCAGCAGCTTACTAGCGGGGGCGTTCGCGAACACCGGGGAGCTGTTTTTT
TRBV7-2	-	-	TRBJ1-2	CASSLGGALYYGYTF	TGTGCCAGCAGCTTGGGAGGGGCCCTTTACTATGGCTACACCTTC
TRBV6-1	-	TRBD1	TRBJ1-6	CASSGTGTGMVMGNSPLHF	TGTGCCAGCAGTGGAACCGGGACAGGGATGGTTATGGGAAATTCACCCCTCCACTTT
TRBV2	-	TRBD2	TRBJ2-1	CASRPGTSSYNEQFF	TGTGCCAGCAGACCCGGGACTAGTTCCTACAATGAGCAGTTCTTC
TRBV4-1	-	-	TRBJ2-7	CASSQEGGLDEQYF	TGCGCCAGCAGCCAAGAAGGGGGTTTGGACGAGCAGTACTTC
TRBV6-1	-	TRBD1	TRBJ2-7	CASNDPGQGASYEQYF	TGTGCCAGCAATGACCCGGGACAGGGGGCATCTTACGAGCAGTACTTC
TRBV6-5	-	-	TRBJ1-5	CASSPGPSYQPQHF	TGTGCCAGCAGCCCGGGGCCGTCATATCAGCCCCAGCATTTT
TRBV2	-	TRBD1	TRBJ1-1	CATREGRGLGTEAFF	TGTGCCACCAGGGAGGGCAGGGGGCTGGGCACTGAAGCTTTCTTT
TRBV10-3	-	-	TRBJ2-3	CATVRDPNLDTQYF	TGTGCCACGGTACGGGACCCCAACTTGGATACGCAGTATTTT
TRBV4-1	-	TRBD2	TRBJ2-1	CASSPLASGGAAEQFF	TGCGCCAGCAGCCCCCTCGCTAGCGGGGGGGCCGCTGAGCAGTTCTTC
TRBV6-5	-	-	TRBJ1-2	CASSYSVRGGTYGYTF	TGTGCCAGCAGTTACTCAGTGAGGGGAGGGACGTATGGCTACACCTTC
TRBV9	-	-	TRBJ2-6	CASSVSGANVLTF	TGTGCCAGCAGCGTGTCTGGGGCCAACGTCCTGACTTTC
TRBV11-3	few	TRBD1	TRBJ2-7	CASSAGTGSFDEQYF	TGTGCCAGCAGCGCCGGGACAGGGAGTTTCGACGAGCAGTACTTC
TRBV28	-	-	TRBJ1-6	CASSLPEDTFNSPLHF	TGTGCCAGCAGTTTACCGGAGGACACCTTTAATTCACCCCTCCACTTT
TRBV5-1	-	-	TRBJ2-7	CASSLEGRYEQYF	TGCGCCAGCAGCTTGGAGGGGCGGTACGAGCAGTACTTC
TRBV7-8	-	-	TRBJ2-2	CASSLGTPGGTGELFF	TGTGCCAGCAGTTTGGGGACACCTGGAGGCACCGGGGAGCTGTTTTTT
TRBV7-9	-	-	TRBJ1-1	CASSLGDSLNGEAFF	TGTGCCAGCAGCTTGGGTGACAGCCTCAATGGGGAAGCTTTCTTT
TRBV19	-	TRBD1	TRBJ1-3	CASSIIDRGPGNTIYF	TGTGCCAGTAGTATAATCGACAGGGGGCCTGGAAACACCATATATTTT
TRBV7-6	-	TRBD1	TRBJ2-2	CASSLTGQGAGGELFF	TGTGCCAGCAGCTTAACCGGACAGGGGGCGGGCGGGGAGCTGTTTTTT
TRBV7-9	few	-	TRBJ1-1	CASRQPGRRNTEAFF	TGTGCCAGCAGACAACCCGGTCGGAGAAACACTGAAGCTTTCTTT
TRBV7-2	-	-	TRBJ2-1	CASSLAGWGQFF	TGTGCCAGCAGCCTGGCGGGTTGGGGGCAGTTCTTC
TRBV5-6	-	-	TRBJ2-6	CASSGGPSSGANVLTF	TGTGCCAGCAGCGGGGGACCGAGCTCTGGGGCCAACGTCCTGACTTTC
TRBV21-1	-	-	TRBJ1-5	CASRRGYRVKDQPQHF	TGTGCCAGCAGAAGGGGTTATCGGGTAAAAGATCAGCCCCAGCATTTT
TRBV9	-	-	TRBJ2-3	CASSVLGSSTDTQYF	TGTGCCAGCAGCGTGTTGGGGTCGAGCACAGATACGCAGTATTTT
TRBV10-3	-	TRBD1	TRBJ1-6	CAVGTGLGSPLHF	TGTGCCGTAGGGACAGGTCTAGGTTCACCCCTCCACTTT
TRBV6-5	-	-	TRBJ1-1	CASSLQTATNTEAFF	TGTGCCAGCAGTCTACAAACAGCTACCAACACTGAAGCTTTCTTT
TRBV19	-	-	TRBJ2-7	CASSSQTALSEQYF	TGTGCCAGTAGTTCTCAGACAGCCCTCTCCGAGCAGTACTTC
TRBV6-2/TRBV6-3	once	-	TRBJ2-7	CASSYSIRAGRNYEQYF	TGTGCCAGCAGTTACTCCATTAGGGCAGGGAGAAACTACGAGCAGTACTTC
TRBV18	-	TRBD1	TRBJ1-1	CASSTLDRAKAFF	TGTGCCAGCTCAACTTTGGACAGGGCGAAAGCTTTCTTT
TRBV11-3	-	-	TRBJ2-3	CASSRTPIDTDTQYF	TGTGCCAGCAGCCGGACACCTATAGACACAGATACGCAGTATTTT
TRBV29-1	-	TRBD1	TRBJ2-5	CSVVETGGRETQYF	TGCAGCGTTGTAGAGACAGGGGGTCGAGAGACCCAGTACTTC
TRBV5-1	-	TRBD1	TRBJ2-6	CASSLTGGSKSGANVLTF	TGCGCCAGCAGCTTGACAGGGGGCTCCAAATCTGGGGCCAACGTCCTGACTTTC
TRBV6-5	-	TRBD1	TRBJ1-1	CASSYGQEGNTEAFF	TGTGCCAGCAGTTACGGACAGGAAGGGAACACTGAAGCTTTCTTT
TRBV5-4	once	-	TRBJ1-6	CASSLDWDSPLHF	TGTGCCAGCAGCTTGGACTGGGATTCACCCCTCCACTTT
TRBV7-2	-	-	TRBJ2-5	CASSLMGGVGETQYF	TGTGCCAGCAGCTTAATGGGCGGGGTTGGGGAGACCCAGTACTTC
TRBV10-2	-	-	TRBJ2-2	CATTGSNTGELFF	TGCGCCACCACCGGGAGTAACACCGGGGAGCTGTTTTTT
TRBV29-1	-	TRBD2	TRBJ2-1	CSARGGRNEQFF	TGCAGCGCGCGGGGGGGCCGGAATGAGCAGTTCTTC
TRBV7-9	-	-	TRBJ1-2	CASSLGSPGYGYTF	TGTGCCAGCAGCTTAGGCAGTCCGGGCTATGGCTACACCTTC